A selection of T cell receptor beta chains follows, all from one sample in a study of radiation and T cells in renal cell carcinoma. Assay: immunoSEQ multiplex PCR; the TCRdb copy retains only in-frame clones and omits some. The sample consists of 25,000 to 30,000 clones, 81% of them appearing once. This specimen consisted of blood, obtained from a patient whose treatment included radiotherapy and nephrectomy. The receptor source for this set is a man aged 55 to 70 with renal cell carcinoma. The conserved cysteine and the conserved F or W are not part of the CDR3 here. Clone size is given for some rows only: seen once, a few or many times, or a class if the clone is expanded.

V gene	clone size	CDR3 protein
TRBV5-4	-	ASSLVEGLGYT
TRBV7-8	once	ASSLNGFGEQY
TRBV19	-	ASSIGSGGRSSYNEQF
TRBV9	-	ASGEGTHSYEQY
TRBV4-1	-	ASSQMTGASPYEQY
TRBV18	-	ASSPISGAYEQY
TRBV7-8	-	ASSLASVSATY
TRBV20-1	-	SAPRVGELF
TRBV29-1	-	SVVPSSSYEQY
TRBV18	-	ASSDRELRNTQY
TRBV2	-	ASTLRGAHRETQY
TRBV2	-	ASRRLPLYEQY
TRBV4-1	once	ASSRQVYNEQF
TRBV6-6	-	ASGRGTEAF